Each of the 10 T cell receptor beta chains below was sequenced from the same sample in a study of PD-1 blockade in classical Hodgkin lymphoma. Assay used: immunoSEQ multiplex PCR; TCRdb lists only in-frame clones, some missing. The sample lists over 85,000 clones, 80% to 90% occurring once. Patients all relapsed after autologous stem cell transplantation, and there was variation in brentuximab vedotin exposure. Sequenced material: peripheral blood mononuclear cells (PBMCs), taken before the second cycle of nivolumab. All receptors come from a human donor with classical Hodgkin lymphoma.

The chain's CDR3 is CASSLGGNPDTQYF. CDR3 in DNA: TGCGCCAGCAGCTTGGGAGGGAATCCAGATACGCAGTATTTT. V gene TRBV5-1 combines with J gene TRBJ2-3; tentatively, D is TRBD2 (5 bases). Germline V gene data show CDR1 as SGHRS and CDR2 as YFSETQ. Trimming left V 0 bases short and J 4 bases short, with 9 bases between. The CDR3 is 14 residues long.

The chain recombines TRBV27 with TRBJ2-3, with 15 positions matching TRBD2. After removal of 8 bases from V and 2 bases from J, the junction contained 11 bases not matched to a gene. Germline CDR1 and CDR2: MNHEY and SMNVEV (reference sequence). The CDR3 totals 18 residues. CDR3 bases: TGTGCCAGCGGTCGACCGGGACTAGCGGGAGGATCCACAGATACGCAGTATTTT. This translates into CASGRPGLAGGSTDTQYF.

The chain couples TRBV28 to TRBJ2-7, with 14 positions matching TRBD2. Germline CDR1 MDHEN, CDR2 SYDVKM. J was trimmed by 3 bases and V by 5 bases; bases with no gene match: 9. This CDR3 has 17 amino acids. The CDR3 reads CASSRGTSGSRRYEQYF. The CDR3 DNA follows: TGTGCCAGCAGTCGCGGGACTAGCGGGAGTAGGCGCTACGAGCAGTACTTC.

This sequence joins TRBV7-9 and TRBJ1-5; TRBD1 agrees at 7 bases. The CDR3 totals 13 residues. Germline assignment: CDR1 SEHNR and CDR2 FQNEAQ (reference sequence). Trimming removed 8 bases from V and 5 bases from J; junction bases left unmatched: 6. The CDR3 DNA follows: TGTGCCAGCGGAGACAGGGAGCATCAGCCCCAGCATTTT. It yields the protein CASGDREHQPQHF.

The V and J genes are TRBV5-5 and TRBJ2-7, with 15 bases lining up with TRBD2. The CDR3 runs to 17 residues. V lost 4 bases, J lost 5 bases, and 10 bases stayed unmatched. CDR1 SGHKS and CDR2 YYEKEE come from the germline V gene (reference sequence). The CDR3 DNA reads TGTGCCAGCAGCACGTGGACTAGCGGGAGGGCGACCCACGAGCAGTACTTC. Its translation is CASSTWTSGRATHEQYF.

The rearrangement links TRBV6-1 to TRBJ1-2; TRBD1 is a possible D gene (6 bases). Per the germline V gene, CDR1 is MNHNS and CDR2 is SASEGT. V shed 0 bases and J shed 8 bases, with 10 bases lying between them. This CDR3 is 13 amino acids long. DNA for the CDR3: TGTGCCAGCAGTGAAGCCCGGGGGGGCGGCTACACCTTC. Translation: CASSEARGGGYTF.

V is TRBV28 and J is TRBJ2-2; D gene uncertain. V lost 2 bases and J lost 7, with 5 bases in between. CDR3 length: 12 amino acids. Looked up from germline, CDR1 is MDHEN and CDR2 is SYDVKM. The CDR3 bases are TGTGCCAGCAGTTTAGAGTACGGGGAGCTGTTTTTT. Translation: CASSLEYGELFF.

The chain links TRBV10-3 to TRBJ2-2; D is unresolved. This CDR3 is built from 13 residues. The V and J ends lost 8 bases and 6 bases respectively, with 13 bases between them. Germline-derived CDR1 and CDR2 are ENHRY and SYGVKD. This CDR3 is CAIAPSDAGELFF. The DNA of the CDR3 is TGTGCCATCGCCCCCTCGGACGCCGGGGAGCTGTTTTTT.

The genes are TRBV5-1 and TRBJ2-7, with D perhaps matching TRBD1 or TRBD2 (7 bases each). Per germline, CDR1 SGHRS and CDR2 YFSETQ. V was cut by 4 bases and J by 6 bases, with 20 bases left in between. The CDR3 totals 15 residues. The CDR3 sequence: CASSEQGGGRSEQYF. The CDR3, as DNA: TGCGCCAGCAGCGAGCAGGGGGGAGGGCGGAGCGAGCAGTACTTC.

The rearrangement links TRBV10-3 to TRBJ2-1; TRBD2 matches 16 bases. Germline trimming cut 6 bases from V and 7 bases from J; bases unmatched to any gene: 6. There are 16 residues in the CDR3. Germline loops: CDR1 ENHRY, CDR2 SYGVKD. The CDR3 sequence: CAISSGLAGGSNEQFF. CDR3 coding DNA: TGTGCCATCAGCTCGGGACTAGCGGGAGGGTCGAATGAGCAGTTCTTC.